The clone carrying this T cell receptor beta chain was observed a handful of times. What it binds is unknown. The data originate from a study of T cell repertoires in cytomegalovirus infection. Turning to the study itself: Public TCR beta signature analysis indicated the presence of both CMV infection and matching HLA type. Whole-study findings and limits: HLA-C-restricted TCR beta clonotypes specific for CMV led the ex vivo response.

Germline V gene sequence: CDR1 SNHLY, CDR2 FYNNEI. This CDR3 has 17 amino acids. TCRdb independently ran MiXCR on the reads; one entry per CDR3 protein. This sample has some 940,000 distinct CDR3 sequences; around 29% occur once, and the top ten carry over 11%. The source is a human donor in good health (CMV status not recorded). Some clones in this sample may be carry-over from other donors' samples. V usage is TRBV2 and J usage is TRBJ2-2; TRBD2 agrees at 7 bases. The sample in question was cultured CD8+ T cells from PBMCs, obtained from culture after CMV antigen stimulation. CDR3 DNA: TGTGCTACTAAAACAGCAATCAGGACTAGGGGCACCGGGGAGCTGTTTTTT. Encoded protein: CATKTAIRTRGTGELFF.